Each of the 15 T cell receptor beta chains below was sequenced from the same sample in a study of blood T cell repertoires in COVID-19. Libraries were prepared by immunoSEQ multiplex PCR; TCRdb keeps only in-frame clonotypes and omits some of them. The profile shows about 80,000 clones, around 89% of them singletons. Input material: peripheral blood. These receptors came from a man between 65 and 79 years old with active or convalescent COVID-19.

This clone was seen a single time. The chain carries TRBV28 and TRBJ1-2; D is ambiguous. This CDR3 is 17 amino acids long. With 1 base removed from V and 0 bases from J, the gap between germline ends came to 15 bases. Germline lookup yields CDR1 MDHEN and CDR2 SYDVKM. CDR3 sequence: CASSLSGELAANYGYTF. The CDR3 DNA reads as TGTGCCAGCAGTTTATCGGGTGAATTGGCAGCTAACTATGGCTACACCTTC.

The chain recombines TRBV2 with TRBJ1-1; D uncertain. V lost 5 bases to trimming and J lost 1 base, with 8 bases between them. In germline, CDR1 is SNHLY, CDR2 FYNNEI. This CDR3 region has 13 residues. CDR3 region: CASSLVWNTEAFF. The CDR3 DNA follows: TGTGCCAGCAGTCTAGTTTGGAACACTGAAGCTTTCTTT.

About this clone: A read error may produce the germline difference seen at one junction end. The chain has TRBV27 and TRBJ1-2, with a weak D call TRBD1 (6 bases). Germline CDR1 reads MNHEY; CDR2 reads SMNVEV (reference sequence). CDR3 length: 16 residues. CDR3 sequence (DNA): TGTGCCAGCGGTTTAGTACAGGGCTCGTCTAACTATGGCTACACCTTC. Its protein product is CASGLVQGSSNYGYTF.

The table lists this clone with a count of one. The chain recombines TRBV2 with TRBJ2-2, with 9 bases that match TRBD2. The CDR3 is made up of 16 amino acids. V shed 5 bases, J shed 7 bases, and the junction held 11 bases outside the gene matches. Germline V lookup: CDR1 SNHLY, CDR2 FYNNEI. This CDR3 is CASSNHAGGRFGELFF. As DNA, the CDR3 is TGTGCCAGCAGTAACCACGCGGGGGGGCGGTTCGGGGAGCTGTTTTTT.

This clone was seen a single time. This chain links TRBV3-1 (or the pseudogene TRBV3-2) with TRBJ1-6, with 8 bases aligning to TRBD1. V lost 2 bases and J lost 9; bases outside the gene matches: 9. CDR1 and CDR2 (germline): LGHDT, YNNKEL (reference sequence). This CDR3 spans 16 amino acids. CDR3 protein: CASSQPRTGSFSPLHF. CDR3 bases: TGTGCCAGCAGCCAACCAAGGACAGGGTCGTTTTCACCCCTCCACTTT.

The chain employs TRBV7-2 and TRBJ2-7; 7 bases align to TRBD1. The CDR3 spans 12 residues. V shed 9 bases and J 0 bases; nucleotides not matched to a gene: 2. Per the germline V gene, CDR1 is SGHTA and CDR2 is FQGNSA. CDR3 in DNA: TGTGCCAGTCGACAGGGCTCCTACGAGCAGTACTTC. Translating gives CASRQGSYEQYF.

The J gene is TRBJ2-7, the V gene TRBV20-1, with a tentative D call TRBD2 (5 bases). There are 11 residues in the CDR3. The germline V gene has CDR1 DFQATT and CDR2 SNEGSKA (reference sequence). CDR3 region: CSLGVIYEQYF. The CDR3 DNA sequence: TGCAGCCTCGGGGTTATCTACGAGCAGTACTTC.

This clone turned up a few times. The rearrangement links TRBV18 to TRBJ2-2, with a possible D match to TRBD1 (5 bases). CDR1 and CDR2 (germline): KGHSH, LQKENI. This CDR3 contains 16 residues. V was pared by 3 bases and J by 2 bases, with 13 bases between. CDR3 sequence reads: CASSPAQVQNTGELFF. CDR3 bases: TGTGCCAGCTCACCGGCACAGGTTCAAAACACCGGGGAGCTGTTTTTT.

The rearrangement links TRBV4-3 to TRBJ2-1, with 9 positions matching TRBD1. J was trimmed by 1 base and V by 4 bases; bases with no gene match: 5. In germline, CDR1 is LGHNA, CDR2 YSLEER. The CDR3 is 16 residues long. The CDR3 protein is CASSRSGTGSYNEQFF. CDR3 sequence (DNA): TGCGCCAGCAGCCGATCCGGGACAGGGTCCTACAATGAGCAGTTCTTC.

CDR3 in amino acids: CASSLPYGGGSGNTIYF. Here the CDR3 DNA reads TGTGCCAGCAGCCTCCCCTACGGCGGTGGCTCTGGAAACACCATATATTTT. This chain links TRBV7-9 with TRBJ1-3; D is unresolved. The CDR3 sequence is 17 residues long. Trimming shortened V by 5 bases and J by 0 bases, and 17 bases separated the two germline ends. From germline, CDR1 is SEHNR and CDR2 FQNEAQ (reference sequence).

V gene TRBV6-5 combines with J gene TRBJ1-2, with TRBD1 as a possible D gene (5 bases). The CDR3 spans 12 residues. V was shortened by 11 bases and J by 5 bases, with 15 bases between the two germline ends. Per germline, CDR1 MNHEY and CDR2 SVGAGI. The DNA for the CDR3 is TGTGCCGCAACAGGAGTTCGGTATGGCTACACCTTC. Encoded protein: CAATGVRYGYTF.

The rearrangement links TRBV19 to TRBJ1-1; the match to TRBD1 covers 9 bases. V trimming: 7 bases; J trimming: 3 bases; junction bases outside the gene matches: 9. The CDR3 totals 15 residues. The germline gives CDR1 LNHDA, CDR2 SQIVND (reference sequence). The CDR3 sequence: CASIPPGQGDTEAFF. The CDR3 DNA is TGTGCCAGTATTCCTCCGGGACAGGGCGACACTGAAGCTTTCTTT. Full variable domain (remainder filled in from reference TRBV19 and TRBJ1-1): DGGITQSPKYLFRKEGQNVTLSCEQNLNHDAMYWYRQDPGQGLRLIYYSQIVNDFQKGDIAEGYSVSREKKESFPLTVTSAQKNPTAFYLCASIPPGQGDTEAFFGQGTRLTVV.

The rearrangement links TRBV6-2 or TRBV6-3 to TRBJ1-5; perhaps TRBD1 as D (6 bases). The V and J ends lost 4 bases and 0 bases respectively, with 16 bases between them. This CDR3 comprises 17 residues. The V gene's germline CDR1 is MNHEY and CDR2 SVGEGT. CDR3 bases: TGTGCCAGCAGTTCCCGACAGGCCCTCTATAGCAATCAGCCCCAGCATTTT. Protein sequence: CASSSRQALYSNQPQHF.

This clone appeared a few times. The chain recombines TRBV7-3 with TRBJ2-1, with TRBD1 matching 7 bases. This CDR3 contains 15 residues. The germline V gene encodes CDR1 SGHTA and CDR2 FQGTGA. V lost 5 bases and J lost 0; bases outside the gene matches: 4. This CDR3 is CASSPGTASYNEQFF. CDR3 DNA sequence: TGTGCCAGCAGCCCCGGGACAGCCTCCTACAATGAGCAGTTCTTC.

The chain couples TRBV5-1 to TRBJ2-7; TRBD2 aligns across 8 bases. V was pared by 2 bases and J by 0 bases, with 7 bases of the junction left unmatched. The CDR3 covers 16 residues. Germline V CDR1 and CDR2: SGHRS, YFSETQ. The DNA of the CDR3 is TGCGCCAGCAGCTTCACCAGCGGGGGCCTCTCCTACGAGCAGTACTTC. This codes for CASSFTSGGLSYEQYF.